Presented here are 17 T cell receptor beta chains from one specimen sequenced in a study of shared clonotypes between healthy human individuals. TCRdb keeps only in-frame clones here, not all; method: immunoSEQ multiplex PCR. In the table there are about 380,000 clones, 96% of which are singletons. Sequencing was done on a sample of memory CD8+ T cells sorted from blood. Specified subset: CD45RO+ cells pooled with CCR7-negative TemRA cells. These receptors originate from a man aged 25 to 40 in good health.

This sequence joins TRBV28 and TRBJ2-7, with 7 bases fitting TRBD1. Germline loops: CDR1 MDHEN, CDR2 SYDVKM. CDR3 length: 15 amino acids. The trim removed 0 bases at V and 3 bases at J, leaving 5 bases unmatched. CDR3 in DNA: TGTGCCAGCAGTTTATGGTTTAGACAGGGCTACGAGCAGTACTTC. It encodes CASSLWFRQGYEQYF. Variable domain in full (rest from reference TRBV28 and TRBJ2-7): DVKVTQSSRYLVKRTGEKVFLECVQDMDHENMFWYRQDPGLGLRLIYFSYDVKMKEKGDIPEGYSVSREKKERFSLILESASTNQTSMYLCASSLWFRQGYEQYFGPGTRLTVT.

This clone was found a few times. The gene calls are TRBV6-1 and TRBJ2-1; the match to TRBD2 covers 8 bases. The CDR3 length is 15 residues. CDR1 MNHNS and CDR2 SASEGT come from the germline V gene. After removal of 4 bases from V and 4 bases from J, the junction contained 6 bases not matched to a gene. CDR3 coding DNA: TGTGCCAGCAGTGGTGACGGGAGGGGATACAATGAGCAGTTCTTC. Protein: CASSGDGRGYNEQFF.

The rearrangement joins TRBV19 to TRBJ2-7; D might be TRBD1 (6 bases). This CDR3 comprises 14 residues. The V gene's germline CDR1 is LNHDA and CDR2 SQIVND (reference sequence). V lost 6 bases, J lost 6 bases, and 18 bases lay in between. CDR3 amino acids: CASRDDRRYGEQYF. CDR3 sequence (DNA): TGTGCCAGTAGGGACGACAGGAGGTATGGCGAGCAGTACTTC. Combining the CDR3 with reference TRBV19 and TRBJ2-7 gives the whole variable domain DGGITQSPKYLFRKEGQNVTLSCEQNLNHDAMYWYRQDPGQGLRLIYYSQIVNDFQKGDIAEGYSVSREKKESFPLTVTSAQKNPTAFYLCASRDDRRYGEQYFGPGTRLTVT.

V is TRBV19 and J is TRBJ2-3; unclear D gene. CDR3 length: 15 amino acids. Trimming shortened V by 0 bases and J by 8 bases, and 15 bases separated the two germline ends. Germline values: CDR1 LNHDA, CDR2 SQIVND (reference sequence). The CDR3 loop reads CASSIDSNRFGTQYF. In DNA form, the CDR3 reads TGTGCCAGTAGTATAGACAGTAATCGATTCGGTACGCAGTATTTT.

Details on this clone: The same CDR3 arises from other DNA sequences in this sample as well. The chain employs TRBV5-1 and TRBJ2-1; no clear D. With 4 bases removed from V and 9 bases from J, the gap between germline ends came to 2 bases. This CDR3 has 9 amino acids. CDR1 SGHRS and CDR2 YFSETQ come from the germline V gene. CDR3 region: CASSLEQFF. Here the CDR3 DNA reads TGCGCCAGCAGCCTTGAGCAGTTCTTC.

In its sample, this clone was seen once. An end of the junction differs from the germline gene, which may be a read error. The chain combines TRBV5-4 with TRBJ2-7; 11 bases match TRBD1. This CDR3 region has 12 residues. Germline assignment: CDR1 SGHNT and CDR2 YYREEE (reference sequence). The CDR3 region is CASSVPWGQGDF. CDR3 coding DNA: TGTGCCAGCAGCGTCCCTTGGGGACAGGGGGACTTC.

The chain links TRBV4-1 to TRBJ1-5; D is perhaps TRBD1 (5 bases). The CDR3 consists of 14 residues. Looked up from germline, CDR1 is MGHRA and CDR2 is YSYEKL. V lost 1 base, J lost 7 bases, and 11 bases lay in between. The CDR3 reads CASSQGGFYQPQHF. The CDR3 coding sequence is TGCGCCAGCAGCCAAGGGGGCTTTTACCAGCCCCAGCATTTT.

The chain couples TRBV27 to TRBJ2-1; 11 nucleotides line up with TRBD2. The germline V gene has CDR1 MNHEY and CDR2 SMNVEV (reference sequence). V lost 1 base and J lost 7; bases outside the gene matches: 3. The CDR3 has 15 amino acids. CDR3 amino acids: CASSLFPSGRNEQFF. CDR3 nucleotides: TGTGCCAGCAGTTTATTTCCTAGCGGGAGGAATGAGCAGTTCTTC.

In DNA form, the CDR3 reads TGTGCCTGGAGTGTAATGTACAATGAGCAGTTCTTC. It yields the protein CAWSVMYNEQFF. This chain uses TRBV30 with TRBJ2-1, with D unresolved. The CDR3 contains 12 residues. Trimming shortened V by 0 bases and J by 4 bases, and 4 bases separated the two germline ends. Germline CDR1 GTSNPN, CDR2 SVGIG (reference sequence).

The chain couples TRBV13 to TRBJ2-5; perhaps TRBD2 as D (5 bases). This CDR3 contains 15 residues. Per the germline V gene, CDR1 is PRHDT and CDR2 is FYEKMQ (reference sequence). Trimming shortened V by 3 bases and J by 3 bases, and 14 bases separated the two germline ends. Here the CDR3 DNA reads TGTGCCAGCAGCTTTGATAGGGCGGGTGAAGAGACCCAGTACTTC. Amino acid sequence: CASSFDRAGEETQYF.

The gene calls are TRBV25-1 and TRBJ2-1; D is possibly TRBD1 (6 bases). Germline V gene sequence: CDR1 MGHDK, CDR2 SYGVNS. V was shortened by 2 bases and J by 5 bases, with 10 bases between the two germline ends. This CDR3 region has 14 residues. Here the CDR3 reads CASSEGGHHNEQFF. The CDR3 DNA follows: TGTGCCAGCAGTGAAGGGGGACACCACAATGAGCAGTTCTTC.

The chain links TRBV5-5 to TRBJ1-1; 7 bases fit TRBD1. This CDR3 spans 15 amino acids. With 2 bases clipped from V and 3 bases from J, the junction kept 7 bases outside the gene matches. CDR1 is SGHKS and CDR2 is YYEKEE in the germline V gene (reference sequence). The CDR3 DNA is TGTGCCAGCAGCTTCGAGGGACAGACCTACACTGAAGCTTTCTTT. It encodes CASSFEGQTYTEAFF.

The J gene is TRBJ2-7, the V gene TRBV28; 9 bases are shared with TRBD2. J gave up 3 bases and V 6 bases, and 9 bases lay outside the gene matches. Germline lookup yields CDR1 MDHEN and CDR2 SYDVKM. The CDR3 extends over 15 amino acids. CDR3 DNA sequence: TGTGCCAGCAGCCCCACTAGCGGGCCCCTCTACGAGCAGTACTTC. Amino acids: CASSPTSGPLYEQYF. Looking up the rest from reference TRBV28 and TRBJ2-7 gives the full variable domain: DVKVTQSSRYLVKRTGEKVFLECVQDMDHENMFWYRQDPGLGLRLIYFSYDVKMKEKGDIPEGYSVSREKKERFSLILESASTNQTSMYLCASSPTSGPLYEQYFGPGTRLTVT.

This clone was seen once. This chain connects TRBV20-1 to TRBJ1-3, with D unclear. Germline values: CDR1 DFQATT, CDR2 SNEGSKA (reference sequence). This CDR3 is built from 11 residues. This CDR3 reads CGRASGNTIYF. As DNA, the CDR3 is TGCGGACGTGCCTCTGGAAACACCATATATTTT.

The chain has TRBV5-4 and TRBJ1-3; D unresolved. The CDR3 consists of 14 residues. Germline lookup yields CDR1 SGHNT and CDR2 YYREEE (reference sequence). V was clipped by 3 bases and J by 0 bases, with 7 bases between them. CDR3 protein: CASSSDSSGNTIYF. The CDR3 DNA follows: TGTGCCAGCAGCTCAGATTCCTCTGGAAACACCATATATTTT.

The chain carries TRBV13 and TRBJ2-1; D unresolved. The CDR3 totals 11 residues. Germline CDR1 is PRHDT and CDR2 is FYEKMQ (reference sequence). V lost 5 bases and J 10 bases, leaving 9 bases between the germline ends. The CDR3 loop is CASSHMKEQFF. The CDR3 DNA is TGTGCCAGCAGCCATATGAAGGAGCAGTTCTTC.

This chain connects TRBV14 to TRBJ2-1, with 13 positions matching TRBD2. Looked up from germline, CDR1 is SGHDN and CDR2 is FVKESK. V shed 2 bases, J shed 2 bases, and the junction held 6 bases outside the gene matches. The CDR3 has 18 amino acids. The CDR3 spells CASSQPGTSGKPYNEQFF. CDR3 sequence (DNA): TGTGCCAGCAGCCAACCCGGGACTAGCGGGAAGCCCTACAATGAGCAGTTCTTC.